The 30 T cell receptor beta chains below all came from one sample that was sequenced in a study of spatial heterogeneity in lung cancer (dated by TCRdb to between 2018 and 2021). Library preparation used 5' RACE. The run used a NextSeq 500. TCRdb cleaned the public reads at Q25 with fastp, built clones with MiXCR and kept in-frame beta chains. Rows with one shared CDR3 protein collapse into an entry with the most common genes and DNA. The sample table contains 4,000 to 5,000 distinct CDR3 sequences; only one count was recorded for under 15% of them. The ten largest clones take up 26% of the sample. For these receptors, no antigen is known. The sample's time point label is to be understood as: sample taken at primary tumor resection. Results and caveats for the whole study, not just this receptor: A correlation was observed between the number of expanded intratumoral alpha and beta TCRs and the tumor nonsynonymous mutation count.

The sample here was lung tumor tissue, taken at surgery. The receptors shown here come from a male donor with early-stage non-small cell lung cancer.

In its sample, this clonotype is medium-sized. The rearrangement links TRBV7-3 to TRBJ2-1; 8 nucleotides agree with TRBD2. CDR3 length: 15 amino acids. The ends lost 3 bases at V and 6 bases at J; junction bases unmatched: 7. Germline-derived CDR1 and CDR2 are SGHTA and FQGTGA. The CDR3 DNA sequence: TGTGCCAGCAGCTTTTCCCCGGGAGGGATCAATGAGCAGTTCTTC. Its protein is CASSFSPGGINEQFF.

This clonotype was observed a handful of times. The V and J genes are TRBV5-6 and TRBJ2-1, with unresolved D. Trimming shortened V by 7 bases and J by 1 base, and 18 bases separated the two germline ends. Germline CDR1 is SGHDT and CDR2 is YYEEEE. The CDR3 spans 16 residues. The CDR3 DNA is TGTGCCAGCTCCCCGTCCAGCGCCCCTTCCTACAATGAGCAGTTCTTC. Protein: CASSPSSAPSYNEQFF.

This chain uses TRBV27 with TRBJ1-1; D unclear. Trimming removed 7 bases from V and 4 bases from J, with 19 bases in between. CDR1 and CDR2 (germline): MNHEY, SMNVEV (reference sequence). The CDR3 length is 15 residues. CDR3: CASTPLVGGGTEAFF. CDR3 nucleotides: TGTGCCAGCACCCCGTTGGTAGGAGGCGGCACTGAAGCTTTCTTT.

This clonotype is medium-sized by share. The rearrangement joins TRBV6-2 or TRBV6-3 to TRBJ2-5; D is unclear. The CDR3 is 13 residues long. In germline, CDR1 is MNHEY, CDR2 SVGEGT. Trimming cost V 8 bases and J 2 bases, with 12 bases left between them. Here the CDR3 reads CASLPGYQETQYF. The CDR3 DNA reads as TGTGCCAGCCTGCCCGGGTATCAAGAGACCCAGTACTTC.

This clonotype has a count of ten or more. The chain employs TRBV7-3 and TRBJ2-2, with D possibly TRBD1 on 5 matching bases. The CDR3 contains 14 residues. V was trimmed by 0 bases and J by 3 bases, leaving 5 bases between them. Germline CDR1 and CDR2: SGHTA and FQGTGA. The CDR3 nucleotides are TGTGCCAGCAGCTTAACGACAGACACCGGGGAGCTGTTTTTT. Residues: CASSLTTDTGELFF.

This clonotype is classed as medium-sized (0.01 to 0.1%). The chain links TRBV29-1 to TRBJ2-1; maybe TRBD1 (5 bases). This CDR3 has 16 residues. Trimming stripped 1 base from V and 0 bases from J, with 13 bases between. Germline V gene lookup returns CDR1 SQVTM and CDR2 ANQGSEA. The CDR3 bases are TGCAGCGTTGAAGTGGGGCTGCGAAGCTCCTACAATGAGCAGTTCTTC. Its translation is CSVEVGLRSSYNEQFF.

This clonotype was counted a few times. A read error may produce the germline difference seen at one junction end. The genes are TRBV7-3 and TRBJ2-7, with a tentative D call TRBD2 (6 bases). The CDR3 consists of 12 residues. In germline, CDR1 is SGHTA, CDR2 FQGTGA. Here the CDR3 reads CASSLLFGTLFF. The CDR3 nucleotides read TGTGCCAGCAGCTTATTATTCGGGACTCTTTTCTTC.

This rearrangement joins TRBV5-5 to TRBJ2-1; no reliable D call. The V end lost 5 bases, the J end lost 2 bases, and 8 bases lay between the germline ends. The germline V gene encodes CDR1 SGHKS and CDR2 YYEKEE (reference sequence). The CDR3 consists of 13 residues. The CDR3 DNA reads as TGTGCCAGCAGAAGGTTCCCCTACAATGAGCAGTTCTTC. This encodes CASRRFPYNEQFF.

This clonotype was observed many times. The chain carries TRBV14 and TRBJ1-6; D is uncertain. This CDR3 is built from 14 residues. Germline-derived CDR1 and CDR2 are SGHDN and FVKESK. V was pared by 1 base and J by 3 bases, with 4 bases between. CDR3 DNA: TGTGCCAGCAGCCAAGGGGTCTATAATTCACCCCTCCACTTT. This codes for CASSQGVYNSPLHF.

This clonotype was counted at least ten times. V is TRBV5-6 and J is TRBJ2-7, with D possibly matching TRBD2 (5 bases). Trimming took off 1 base at V and 2 bases at J, with 13 bases between the two ends. Germline V gene sequence: CDR1 SGHDT, CDR2 YYEEEE. The CDR3 covers 15 residues. DNA of the CDR3: TGTGCCAGCAGCTTGAGGGAGAAGGGAACCTACGAGCAGTACTTC. Residues: CASSLREKGTYEQYF.

By share of the sample, this clonotype is medium-sized (0.01 to 0.1%). CDR3 loop: CASSSGTGLNTEAFF. CDR3 in DNA: TGTGCCAGCAGTTCCGGGACAGGGTTGAACACTGAAGCTTTCTTT. This rearrangement joins TRBV6-5 to TRBJ1-1; 9 bases line up with TRBD1. V shed 4 bases, J shed 0 bases, and the junction held 3 bases outside the gene matches. The CDR3 is 15 amino acids. CDR1 and CDR2 (germline): MNHEY, SVGAGI.

V is TRBV6-2 or TRBV6-3 and J is TRBJ2-3, with unresolved D. CDR3 length: 12 residues. Between the trimmed V and J ends, which lost 1 base and 10 bases, there was a span of 9 bases. Germline lookup yields CDR1 MNHEY and CDR2 SVGEGT. The CDR3 loop is CASSYFSVAQYF. CDR3 in DNA: TGTGCCAGCAGTTACTTCAGTGTTGCGCAGTATTTT.

Judged by abundance, this clonotype is medium-sized. The genes are TRBV19 and TRBJ2-3, with TRBD2 identical over 11 bases. Losses at the gene ends were 6 bases for V and 7 bases for J; bases not matched to a gene: 9. The CDR3 runs 15 residues. From germline, CDR1 is LNHDA and CDR2 SQIVND (reference sequence). The CDR3 DNA sequence: TGTGCCAGTAGCATGGGACTAGCGGATGGTAATACGCAGTATTTT. It encodes CASSMGLADGNTQYF.

This clonotype has only a few counts. The chain employs TRBV20-1 and TRBJ2-3; 9 bases line up with TRBD2. Germline lookup yields CDR1 DFQATT and CDR2 SNEGSKA (reference sequence). The ends lost 1 base at V and 4 bases at J; junction bases unmatched: 6. There are 15 residues in the CDR3. CDR3 sequence: CSARAAGGPADTQYF. The CDR3 DNA follows: TGCAGTGCTAGAGCAGCGGGGGGTCCTGCAGATACGCAGTATTTT.

At least ten counts were recorded for this clonotype. The chain links TRBV4-2 to TRBJ2-3; 8 nucleotides match TRBD2. This CDR3 contains 16 residues. V lost 3 bases to trimming and J lost 2 bases; unmatched junction nucleotides: 7. In germline, CDR1 is LGHNA, CDR2 YNFKEQ. This CDR3 is CASSQGRGGTTDTQYF. As DNA, the CDR3 is TGTGCCAGCAGCCAGGGTCGGGGGGGGACCACAGATACGCAGTATTTT.

The sample holds many counts of this clonotype. The DNA of the CDR3 is TGTGCCAGCAGCCCGCAATCGTCAGACTACGAGCAGTACTTC. Translation gives CASSPQSSDYEQYF. The V and J genes are TRBV4-2 and TRBJ2-7, with D hard to call. Germline CDR1 LGHNA, CDR2 YNFKEQ. The V gene lost 4 bases and the J gene lost 3 bases, with 13 bases spanning the gap. There are 14 residues in the CDR3.

At least ten counts were recorded for this clonotype. This rearrangement joins TRBV27 to TRBJ2-6, with D possibly TRBD1 on 5 matching bases. This CDR3 region has 18 residues. Germline lookup yields CDR1 MNHEY and CDR2 SMNVEV (reference sequence). V was shortened by 1 base and J by 0 bases, with 13 bases between the two germline ends. CDR3 protein: CASSLYDRPVSGANVLTF. The CDR3 DNA reads TGTGCCAGCAGTTTATATGACAGACCAGTCTCTGGGGCCAACGTCCTGACTTTC.

This clonotype is medium-sized by share. The chain is built from TRBV5-1 and TRBJ1-1; TRBD1 might be the D (6 bases). The CDR3 totals 14 residues. Between the trimmed V and J ends, which lost 0 bases and 1 base, there was a span of 7 bases. The germline CDR1 and CDR2 sequences are SGHRS and YFSETQ. The CDR3: CASSLGQENTEAFF. Written as DNA, the CDR3 is TGCGCCAGCAGCTTGGGACAGGAGAACACTGAAGCTTTCTTT.

This clonotype was recorded many times. The genes are TRBV20-1 and TRBJ1-6; no definite D call. CDR3 length: 12 residues. Trimming stripped 3 bases from V and 2 bases from J, with 2 bases between. The germline V gene encodes CDR1 DFQATT and CDR2 SNEGSKA (reference sequence). CDR3 region: CSASPYNSPLHF. In DNA form, the CDR3 reads TGCAGTGCTAGCCCCTATAATTCACCCCTCCACTTT.

This clonotype is deemed medium-sized. The chain carries TRBV27 and TRBJ2-2; 13 bases are shared with TRBD2. The CDR3 loop spans 17 amino acids. Germline V gene lookup returns CDR1 MNHEY and CDR2 SMNVEV (reference sequence). V lost 5 bases and J lost 5; bases outside the gene matches: 8. The CDR3 spells CASSPLGLAGSTGELFF. In DNA form, the CDR3 reads TGTGCCAGCAGTCCCCTGGGACTAGCGGGAAGTACCGGGGAGCTGTTTTTT.

Relative to its sample, this clonotype is medium-sized. The gene calls are TRBV28 and TRBJ1-5, with 11 positions matching TRBD1. Germline loops: CDR1 MDHEN, CDR2 SYDVKM. Trimming cost V 4 bases and J 3 bases; bases outside gene matches: 8. CDR3 size: 17 residues. The CDR3 DNA sequence: TGTGCCAGCAGTTGGGACAGGGGGGATCGGGCCAATCAGCCCCAGCATTTT. Protein sequence: CASSWDRGDRANQPQHF.

This clonotype has a single count. The chain recombines TRBV6-6 with TRBJ2-2; a weak D match, TRBD2 (5 bases). Per the germline V gene, CDR1 is MNHNY and CDR2 is SVGAGI (reference sequence). This CDR3 has 13 residues. Trimming stripped 5 bases from V and 4 bases from J, with 8 bases between. The CDR3 loop is CASSGSSTGELFF. For the CDR3, the DNA is TGTGCCAGCAGTGGGAGTAGCACCGGGGAGCTGTTTTTT.

The table lists this clonotype with many counts. This chain links TRBV12-3 or TRBV12-4 with TRBJ2-1, with TRBD2 matching 12 bases. V was pared by 7 bases and J by 4 bases, with 2 bases of the junction left unmatched. This CDR3 has 14 amino acids. The CDR3 here is CASTGLAGYNEQFF. As DNA, the CDR3 is TGTGCCAGCACCGGACTAGCGGGGTACAATGAGCAGTTCTTC.

This clonotype was seen a single time. The gene calls are TRBV14 and TRBJ2-1; TRBD1 agrees at 8 bases. Germline CDR1 is SGHDN and CDR2 is FVKESK. Trimming took 5 bases from V and 9 from J; bases not matched to a gene: 9. The CDR3 is 14 residues long. Here the CDR3 reads CASSGNRQGTEQFF. As DNA, the CDR3 is TGTGCCAGCAGCGGGAACCGACAGGGGACTGAGCAGTTCTTC. Together with reference TRBV14 and TRBJ2-1, the CDR3 gives the full variable domain: EAGVTQFPSHSVIEKGQTVTLRCDPISGHDNLYWYRRVMGKEIKFLLHFVKESKQDESGMPNNRFLAERTGGTYSTLKVQPAELEDSGVYFCASSGNRQGTEQFFGPGTRLTVL.

This clonotype occurred many times. The CDR3: CATQSSNTGELFF. CDR3 nucleotides: TGTGCCACGCAGAGCTCGAACACCGGGGAGCTGTTTTTT. V is TRBV15 and J is TRBJ2-2; D is uncertain. The CDR3 is 13 residues long. Trimming removed 9 bases from V and 0 bases from J, with 8 bases in between. Germline assignment: CDR1 LNHNV and CDR2 YYDKDF (reference sequence).

By sample share, this clonotype is medium-sized. The V call is TRBV24-1, the J call TRBJ2-5, with D perhaps matching TRBD2 (6 bases). CDR1 KGHDR and CDR2 SFDVKD come from the germline V gene. V was shortened by 4 bases and J by 5 bases, with 16 bases between the two germline ends. This CDR3 spans 15 amino acids. In DNA form, the CDR3 reads TGTGCCACCAGTGACCAACCGGGGGACGGGGAGACCCAGTACTTC. Its protein product is CATSDQPGDGETQYF.

V usage is TRBV6-5 and J usage is TRBJ1-1; D is uncertain. V lost 4 bases to trimming and J lost 1 base, with 7 bases between them. From germline, CDR1 is MNHEY and CDR2 SVGAGI. The CDR3 has 13 amino acids. This chain's CDR3 is CASSSPPNTEAFF. The CDR3 DNA is TGTGCCAGCAGTTCTCCACCGAACACTGAAGCTTTCTTT.

This clonotype ranks as medium-sized. This chain connects TRBV14 to TRBJ2-3, with D unclear. Germline CDR1 reads SGHDN; CDR2 reads FVKESK. Deletions cut 0 bases from V and 5 bases from J, with 6 bases between. This CDR3 contains 13 residues. CDR3 sequence (DNA): TGTGCCAGCAGCCAAGATCGGGTAGATACGCAGTATTTT. Amino acids: CASSQDRVDTQYF.

Relative to its sample, this clonotype is large. The chain carries TRBV28 and TRBJ2-5, with 13 bases matching TRBD2. The CDR3 runs to 20 residues. Trimming took 6 bases from V and 6 from J; bases not matched to a gene: 22. Germline V CDR1 and CDR2: MDHEN, SYDVKM. CDR3 amino acids: CASRNSGTGAWTSGGKTQYF. The CDR3 DNA follows: TGTGCCAGCAGAAACTCCGGGACAGGGGCATGGACTAGCGGGGGCAAGACCCAGTACTTC.

This clonotype is labeled medium-sized. Germline and junction disagree at one end, which may indicate a read error. V gene TRBV7-7 combines with J gene TRBJ2-1; no clear D gene. The CDR3 has 13 amino acids. CDR1 SSHAT and CDR2 FNYEAQ come from the germline V gene (reference sequence). The CDR3 DNA reads TGTGCTAGCAGCTTAGACCTAGGAGATGAGCAGTTCTTC. Translating gives CASSLDLGDEQFF. Variable domain in full (rest from reference TRBV7-7 and TRBJ2-1): GAGVSQSPRYKVTKRGQDVTLRCDPISSHATLYWYQQALGQGPEFLTYFNYEAQPDKSGLPSDRFSAERPEGSISTLTIQRTEQRDSAMYRCASSLDLGDEQFFGPGTRLTVL.